The 25 T cell receptor beta chains presented below share a single source sample, sequenced in a study of cytomegalovirus exposure and HLA in healthy donors. This PCR relied on a set of 60 Vbeta primers and 13 Jbeta primers. The method was immunoSEQ multiplex PCR; TCRdb's version includes in-frame clones alone and lacks a portion of them. The data contain more than 200,000 clones, approximately 79% of them singletons. Sequencing was done on a sample of PBMCs. All receptors derive from a male donor in good health and CMV-seronegative.

The chain is built from TRBV15 and TRBJ1-1; the D is unclear. Trimming took off 1 base at V and 7 bases at J, with 13 bases between the two ends. This CDR3 is built from 14 residues. Germline-derived CDR1 and CDR2 are LNHNV and YYDKDF (reference sequence). The CDR3 reads CATSRVQLHGEAFF. Here the CDR3 DNA reads TGTGCCACCAGCAGAGTCCAACTCCACGGTGAAGCTTTCTTT.

The chain is built from TRBV29-1 and TRBJ2-5; no clear D gene. The DNA end is a closer match to TRBJ2-7, so the J assignment may be wrong. Germline loops: CDR1 SQVTM, CDR2 ANQGSEA. The CDR3 has 13 amino acids. CDR3 residues: CSVVGSYTYEQYF. CDR3 in DNA: TGCAGCGTTGTGGGCAGTTACACCTACGAGCAGTACTTC.

The V gene is TRBV15, the J gene TRBJ1-6; the D gene is possibly TRBD1 (5 bases). CDR3 length equals 16 residues. Germline values: CDR1 LNHNV, CDR2 YYDKDF (reference sequence). Trimming took 5 bases from V and 10 from J, leaving 21 bases between them. CDR3 sequence reads: CATSRLGTGGTSPLHF. CDR3 sequence (DNA): TGTGCCACCAGCCGGCTCGGGACGGGGGGTACCTCACCCCTCCACTTT.

The V gene is TRBV11-2, the J gene TRBJ1-2; D perhaps matches TRBD1 (5 bases). Germline V CDR1 and CDR2: SGHAT, FQNNGV. V lost 1 base, J lost 8 bases, and 17 bases lay in between. The CDR3 covers 15 residues. The DNA of the CDR3 is TGTGCCAGCAGCTTAGGACTCATTTCAAAGGGGGGCTACACCTTC. Its translation is CASSLGLISKGGYTF.

The genes are TRBV29-1 and TRBJ1-4, with 10 bases matching TRBD1. Germline V gives CDR1 SQVTM, CDR2 ANQGSEA. The CDR3 sequence is 16 residues long. With 8 bases clipped from V and 6 bases from J, the junction kept 15 bases outside the gene matches. The CDR3 is CSFTPLDRGADEKLFF. The CDR3 nucleotides are TGCAGCTTCACCCCGTTGGACAGGGGGGCTGATGAAAAACTGTTTTTT.

Only one count was recorded for this clone. The V and J genes are TRBV5-1 and TRBJ1-1, with TRBD1 as a possible D gene (5 bases). V gave up 3 bases and J gave up 2 bases, with 11 bases separating them. CDR1 and CDR2 from the germline V gene are SGHRS and YFSETQ. The CDR3 is 14 amino acids. The CDR3 loop reads CASSSDIPNTEAFF. The CDR3 coding sequence is TGCGCCAGCAGCTCGGACATCCCAAACACTGAAGCTTTCTTT.

The gene calls are TRBV6-6 and TRBJ2-7; maybe TRBD1 (6 bases). This CDR3 region has 14 residues. CDR1 is MNHNY and CDR2 is SVGAGI in the germline V gene (reference sequence). The V gene lost 5 bases and the J gene lost 0 bases, with 11 bases spanning the gap. For the CDR3, the DNA is TGTGCCAGCAGTAGTACAGGGAGCTCCTACGAGCAGTACTTC. It encodes CASSSTGSSYEQYF.

This chain joins TRBV11-2 and TRBJ2-3, with 11 bases lining up with TRBD2. Unmatched junction bases numbered 5, after V lost 2 bases and J lost 4 bases. The CDR3 runs to 16 residues. CDR1 and CDR2 (germline): SGHAT, FQNNGV. The CDR3 region is CASSLRLAGGPDTQYF. DNA for the CDR3: TGTGCCAGCAGCTTACGTCTAGCGGGAGGTCCAGATACGCAGTATTTT.

This sequence joins TRBV6-5 and TRBJ1-1, with TRBD1 as a possible D gene (5 bases). This CDR3 contains 15 residues. V was cut by 4 bases and J by 5 bases, with 17 bases left in between. CDR1 is MNHEY and CDR2 is SVGAGI in the germline V gene. The CDR3 is CASSWGRGVGTEAFF. For the CDR3, the DNA is TGTGCCAGCAGTTGGGGCCGGGGGGTGGGGACTGAAGCTTTCTTT.

The V and J genes are TRBV6-1 and TRBJ1-2; TRBD1 matches 8 bases. Germline V lookup: CDR1 MNHNS, CDR2 SASEGT. Trimming at V came to 6 bases and at J to 3 bases, leaving 3 bases not matched to a gene. This CDR3 is built from 13 residues. The DNA for the CDR3 is TGTGCCAGCAGAGCAGGGGGCGACTATGGCTACACCTTC. Encoded protein: CASRAGGDYGYTF.

This chain uses TRBV6-4 with TRBJ2-7; 7 bases are a match to TRBD1. J lost 3 bases, V lost 6 bases, and 11 bases had no gene match. The V gene's germline CDR1 is MRHNA and CDR2 SNTAGT. The CDR3 spans 15 residues. The CDR3 coding sequence is TGTGCCAGCAGGCCGCCGGGACAGTCATACTACGAGCAGTACTTC. Its protein is CASRPPGQSYYEQYF.

This clone was seen once. The gene calls are TRBV4-1 and TRBJ2-3; 7 nucleotides line up with TRBD2. The CDR3 runs to 15 residues. Germline V gene lookup returns CDR1 MGHRA and CDR2 YSYEKL. V was pared by 3 bases and J by 4 bases, with 7 bases of the junction left unmatched. The CDR3 reads CASSHPWGGADTQYF. The CDR3 DNA reads TGCGCCAGCAGCCACCCCTGGGGGGGTGCAGATACGCAGTATTTT.

The chain uses TRBV13 and TRBJ2-7, with 11 bases fitting TRBD2. Germline V gives CDR1 PRHDT, CDR2 FYEKMQ (reference sequence). CDR3 length equals 15 residues. V lost 3 bases to trimming and J lost 7 bases; unmatched junction nucleotides: 8. In nucleotides, the CDR3 is TGTGCCAGCAGCTTCCGTAGCGGGGGGGCAGGTGAGCAGTACTTC. Amino acids: CASSFRSGGAGEQYF.

A few counts support this clone. The chain links TRBV7-6 to TRBJ2-5, with a tentative D call TRBD1 (6 bases). The germline V and J ends were trimmed by 8 bases and 4 bases, with 20 bases remaining between them. This CDR3 contains 15 residues. Germline loops: CDR1 SGHVS, CDR2 FNYEAQ. This chain's CDR3 is CASSFSGTTIETQYF. The CDR3 region has the DNA TGTGCCAGCTCCTTCTCCGGGACAACGATAGAGACCCAGTACTTC.

V usage is TRBV6-6 and J usage is TRBJ2-7; 8 bases are shared with TRBD1. The CDR3 extends over 15 amino acids. CDR1 is MNHNY, CDR2 SVGAGI, per germline (reference sequence). The ends lost 2 bases at V and 5 bases at J; junction bases unmatched: 8. CDR3 protein: CASSYKDRVHDEQYF. CDR3 in DNA: TGTGCCAGCAGTTACAAGGACAGGGTCCATGACGAGCAGTACTTC.

On this clone itself: Mismatch with germline at one junction end may stem from a read error. The rearrangement links TRBV28 to TRBJ1-2; 8 nucleotides agree with TRBD1. This CDR3 has 11 residues. Germline CDR1 MDHEN, CDR2 SYDVKM. The DNA of the CDR3 is TGTGCCAGCAGCCCTCAGGGGGCCCCTTACTTC. The encoded protein is CASSPQGAPYF.

The chain uses TRBV19 and TRBJ1-2; D call uncertain. The CDR3 is 15 amino acids. Germline lookup yields CDR1 LNHDA and CDR2 SQIVND (reference sequence). V was pared by 7 bases and J by 1 base, with 16 bases between. CDR3 region: CASTPPLAVNYGYTF. For the CDR3, the DNA is TGTGCCAGTACCCCGCCCCTTGCAGTTAACTATGGCTACACCTTC. The full variable domain, in which reference TRBV19 and TRBJ1-2 provide the parts outside the CDR3, is DGGITQSPKYLFRKEGQNVTLSCEQNLNHDAMYWYRQDPGQGLRLIYYSQIVNDFQKGDIAEGYSVSREKKESFPLTVTSAQKNPTAFYLCASTPPLAVNYGYTFGSGTRLTVV.

This chain uses TRBV4-3 with TRBJ2-7; TRBD1 is a possible D gene (6 bases). The CDR3 extends over 14 amino acids. Deletions cut 0 bases from V and 2 bases from J, with 8 bases between. Germline V gene sequence: CDR1 LGHNA, CDR2 YSLEER. CDR3 nucleotide sequence: TGCGCCAGCAGCCAAGACAGGGGTACCTACGAGCAGTACTTC. Translated, it gives CASSQDRGTYEQYF.

The J gene is TRBJ2-7, the V gene TRBV7-2; 7 positions match TRBD1. The trim removed 5 bases at V and 3 bases at J, leaving 10 bases unmatched. The length of the CDR3 is 15 residues. CDR1 and CDR2 from the germline V gene are SGHTA and FQGNSA. Here the CDR3 reads CASSLAGGPDYEQYF. The CDR3 DNA reads TGTGCCAGCAGCCTGGCAGGGGGTCCCGACTACGAGCAGTACTTC.

The rearrangement joins TRBV30 to TRBJ1-2; 8 bases align to TRBD1. The junction had 3 bases not matched to a gene; V was cut back by 4 bases and J by 8 bases. Looked up from germline, CDR1 is GTSNPN and CDR2 is SVGIG (reference sequence). The CDR3 totals 11 residues. CDR3 nucleotides: TGTGCCTGGACAGGGGGCTTAGGCTACACCTTC. Amino acid sequence: CAWTGGLGYTF.

This chain uses TRBV6-5 with TRBJ1-2; D might be TRBD1 (5 bases). With 2 bases removed from V and 3 bases from J, the gap between germline ends came to 7 bases. The germline V gene encodes CDR1 MNHEY and CDR2 SVGAGI. The CDR3 is made up of 13 amino acids. The CDR3 is CASSYDSHYGYTF. The DNA of the CDR3 is TGTGCCAGCAGTTACGACAGTCACTATGGCTACACCTTC.

In DNA, the CDR3 is TGTGCCAGTAGTATTGGACAGTCCTACGAGCAGTACTTC. Translating gives CASSIGQSYEQYF. V gene TRBV19 combines with J gene TRBJ2-7; D may be TRBD1 (6 bases). Per germline, CDR1 LNHDA and CDR2 SQIVND (reference sequence). The CDR3 spans 13 residues. Trimming took 3 bases from V and 1 from J, leaving 7 bases between them.

The chain employs TRBV18 and TRBJ2-7, with a weak D call TRBD2 (6 bases). V lost 6 bases and J 0 bases, leaving 12 bases between the germline ends. This CDR3 spans 14 amino acids. Germline lookup yields CDR1 KGHSH and CDR2 LQKENI. CDR3 bases: TGTGCCAGCTCGCCGCGGGACGGCTCCTACGAGCAGTACTTC. Amino acid sequence: CASSPRDGSYEQYF.

This chain connects TRBV6-5 to TRBJ2-7; D perhaps matches TRBD1 (6 bases). In germline, CDR1 is MNHEY, CDR2 SVGAGI. There are 13 residues in the CDR3. The V end lost 6 bases, the J end lost 6 bases, and 15 bases lay between the germline ends. CDR3 amino acids: CASRNGQSREQYF. For the CDR3, the DNA is TGTGCCAGCAGGAATGGACAGTCTCGCGAGCAGTACTTC.

The V call is TRBV6-1, the J call TRBJ2-1, with 9 positions matching TRBD1. J gave up 4 bases and V 7 bases, and 5 bases lay outside the gene matches. This CDR3 has 14 residues. Germline V gene lookup returns CDR1 MNHNS and CDR2 SASEGT. CDR3 amino acids: CASKGGTGYNEQFF. CDR3 DNA sequence: TGTGCCAGCAAGGGAGGGACAGGGTACAATGAGCAGTTCTTC.